One and the same sample provided the 15 T cell receptor beta chains below, sequenced in a study of cytomegalovirus exposure and HLA in healthy donors. 13 Jbeta primers and 60 Vbeta primers were used for the PCR. Clones were read by immunoSEQ multiplex PCR, and TCRdb kept only the in-frame ones, dropping some. The sample has roughly 200,000 clones, 70% to 90% seen once. The sample was PBMCs. These receptors came from a young man in good health and CMV-seronegative.

V and J are TRBV7-3 and TRBJ1-1, with a tentative D call TRBD1 (6 bases). Trimming left V 5 bases short and J 0 bases short, with 19 bases between. Germline assignment: CDR1 SGHTA and CDR2 FQGTGA. The CDR3 has 17 residues. In nucleotides, the CDR3 is TGTGCCAGCAGCGCCTCAGGGCGGGGGCTTATGAACACTGAAGCTTTCTTT. Amino acid sequence: CASSASGRGLMNTEAFF.

There are a few counts of this clone. This rearrangement joins TRBV5-6 to TRBJ1-1; D gene ambiguous. V was pared by 2 bases and J by 3 bases, with 5 bases between. CDR3 length equals 12 residues. Germline V CDR1 and CDR2: SGHDT, YYEEEE. CDR3 in DNA: TGTGCCAGCAGCTTTGGAGACACTGAAGCTTTCTTT. It specifies CASSFGDTEAFF.

This clone was detected once. An end of the junction differs from the germline gene, which may be a read error. CDR3 bases: TGTGCCCGCAGCTGGGACAGGGTAAACGAGCAGTACTTC. This translates into CARSWDRVNEQYF. The V and J genes are TRBV7-9 and TRBJ2-7; 9 bases align to TRBD1. Germline assignment: CDR1 SEHNR and CDR2 FQNEAQ (reference sequence). The CDR3 length is 13 residues.

This chain links TRBV9 with TRBJ1-6; 9 nucleotides match TRBD1. After removal of 7 bases from V and 9 bases from J, the junction contained 8 bases not matched to a gene. The CDR3 runs 14 residues. Germline V gene data show CDR1 as SGDLS and CDR2 as YYNGEE. The CDR3 region has the DNA TGTGCCAGCGGTACCGGGACAGGGAGTTCACCCCTCCACTTT. Translation gives CASGTGTGSSPLHF.

V and J are TRBV11-2 and TRBJ2-2; maybe TRBD2 (6 bases). Germline V gene sequence: CDR1 SGHAT, CDR2 FQNNGV. The ends were cut back, 2 bases at V and 1 base at J, with 11 bases in the middle. The CDR3 has 16 residues. CDR3 sequence: CASSLHGGENTGELFF. CDR3 nucleotide sequence: TGTGCCAGCAGCTTACACGGGGGAGAGAACACCGGGGAGCTGTTTTTT.

V usage is TRBV28 and J usage is TRBJ2-4; a weak D match, TRBD1 (5 bases). This CDR3 is 17 amino acids long. Deletions cut 3 bases from V and 0 bases from J, with 15 bases between. Germline values: CDR1 MDHEN, CDR2 SYDVKM. The CDR3 reads CASSFLSQGRAKNIQYF. The CDR3 DNA follows: TGTGCCAGCAGTTTTTTATCCCAGGGTCGAGCCAAAAACATTCAGTACTTC. The full variable domain, its missing parts supplied by reference TRBV28 and TRBJ2-4, is DVKVTQSSRYLVKRTGEKVFLECVQDMDHENMFWYRQDPGLGLRLIYFSYDVKMKEKGDIPEGYSVSREKKERFSLILESASTNQTSMYLCASSFLSQGRAKNIQYFGAGTRLSVL.

This chain links TRBV2 with TRBJ2-2; a possible D gene is TRBD1 (5 bases). The CDR3 runs 15 residues. Trimming shortened V by 5 bases and J by 6 bases, and 16 bases separated the two germline ends. CDR1 and CDR2 (germline): SNHLY, FYNNEI. CDR3 bases: TGTGCCAGCAGTCTTATAAGGACATCTTCCGGGGAGCTGTTTTTT. Translating it yields CASSLIRTSSGELFF.

This clone was recorded only once. This chain links TRBV5-1 with TRBJ2-7; 7 bases map to TRBD1. This CDR3 is 15 amino acids long. The germline V gene has CDR1 SGHRS and CDR2 YFSETQ. The J segment lost 1 base and the V segment lost 3 bases, leaving 7 bases of the junction unmatched. The CDR3 DNA sequence: TGCGCCAGCAGCTCCAGGGACAGATTTTCCTACGAGCAGTACTTC. Protein sequence: CASSSRDRFSYEQYF.

The V call is TRBV7-6, the J call TRBJ2-3; 7 bases line up with TRBD1. The CDR3 sequence is 14 residues long. Germline V gives CDR1 SGHVS, CDR2 FNYEAQ. J lost 5 bases, V lost 4 bases, and 6 bases had no gene match. CDR3 protein: CASSSGGRGDTQYF. In DNA, the CDR3 is TGTGCCAGCAGCTCAGGGGGACGCGGAGATACGCAGTATTTT.

The V call is TRBV5-1, the J call TRBJ2-7; no clear D. The CDR3 sequence is 15 residues long. Trimming stripped 0 bases from V and 3 bases from J, with 13 bases between. The germline V gene has CDR1 SGHRS and CDR2 YFSETQ. Here the CDR3 DNA reads TGCGCCAGCAGCTTGGGTCTCAGAACGCACTACGAGCAGTACTTC. Encoded protein: CASSLGLRTHYEQYF.

V is TRBV6-5 and J is TRBJ1-6; 11 bases align to TRBD1. With 6 bases clipped from V and 6 bases from J, the junction kept 4 bases outside the gene matches. The CDR3 totals 15 residues. Germline CDR1 MNHEY, CDR2 SVGAGI. CDR3 sequence reads: CASSWGQGGNSPLHF. The CDR3 DNA is TGTGCCAGCAGCTGGGGACAGGGGGGTAATTCACCCCTCCACTTT.

This clone showed up just a few times. This rearrangement joins TRBV6-6 to TRBJ1-5; no definite D call. V gave up 5 bases and J gave up 7 bases, with 9 bases separating them. Germline V gene data show CDR1 as MNHNY and CDR2 as SVGAGI (reference sequence). This CDR3 comprises 12 residues. CDR3 amino acids: CASSAQRQPQHF. The CDR3 region has the DNA TGTGCCAGCAGTGCCCAGAGGCAGCCCCAGCATTTT.

The genes are TRBV29-1 and TRBJ2-5; 8 bases are shared with TRBD2. Trimming took 4 bases from V and 2 from J; bases not matched to a gene: 6. Germline V CDR1 and CDR2: SQVTM, ANQGSEA. The CDR3 length is 14 residues. The CDR3: CSVGGGIIQETQYF. In DNA, the CDR3 is TGCAGCGTTGGCGGGGGGATTATACAAGAGACCCAGTACTTC.

The gene calls are TRBV2 and TRBJ2-1; the match to TRBD2 covers 11 bases. Trimming took 6 bases from V and 3 from J; bases not matched to a gene: 1. This CDR3 is 14 amino acids long. Germline CDR1 SNHLY, CDR2 FYNNEI. CDR3 protein: CASRLAGGYNEQFF. CDR3 bases: TGTGCCAGCAGGCTAGCGGGGGGCTACAATGAGCAGTTCTTC.

CDR3 protein: CASSTGTSGMTDTQYF. For the CDR3, the DNA is TGTGCCAGCAGCACGGGGACTAGCGGGATGACAGATACGCAGTATTTT. The chain employs TRBV7-3 and TRBJ2-3, with TRBD2 matching 13 bases. CDR1 is SGHTA, CDR2 FQGTGA, per germline. V shed 5 bases, J shed 3 bases, and the junction held 5 bases outside the gene matches. CDR3 size: 16 residues.